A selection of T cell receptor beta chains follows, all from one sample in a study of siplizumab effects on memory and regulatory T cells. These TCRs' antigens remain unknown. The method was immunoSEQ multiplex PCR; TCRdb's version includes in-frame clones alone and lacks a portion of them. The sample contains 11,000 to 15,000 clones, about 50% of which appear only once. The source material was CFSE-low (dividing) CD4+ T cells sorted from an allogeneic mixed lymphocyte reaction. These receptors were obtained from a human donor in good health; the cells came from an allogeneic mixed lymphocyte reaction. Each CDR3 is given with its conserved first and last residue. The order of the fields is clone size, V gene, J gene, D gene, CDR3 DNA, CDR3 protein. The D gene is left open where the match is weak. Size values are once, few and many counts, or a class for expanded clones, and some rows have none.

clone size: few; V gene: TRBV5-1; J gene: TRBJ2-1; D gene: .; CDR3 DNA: TGCGCCAGCAGCTTCGGCGGGGAGGTCAATGAGCAGTTCTTC; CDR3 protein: CASSFGGEVNEQFF
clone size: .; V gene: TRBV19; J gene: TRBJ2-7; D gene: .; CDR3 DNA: TGTGCCAGTAGTATATTAGGTTCGCGGACTTACGAGCAGTACTTC; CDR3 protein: CASSILGSRTYEQYF
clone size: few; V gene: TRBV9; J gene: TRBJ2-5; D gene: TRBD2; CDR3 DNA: TGTGCCAGCAGCGTATCTAGCGGGGGGCCGCAAGAGACCCAGTACTTC; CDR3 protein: CASSVSSGGPQETQYF
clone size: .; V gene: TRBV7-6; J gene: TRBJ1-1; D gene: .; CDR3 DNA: TGTGCCAGCAGCCTACAGGAGAACACTGAAGCTTTCTTT; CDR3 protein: CASSLQENTEAFF
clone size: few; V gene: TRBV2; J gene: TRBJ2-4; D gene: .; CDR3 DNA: TGTGCCAGCAGTGAAAGCAGATCCAAAAACATTCAGTACTTC; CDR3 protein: CASSESRSKNIQYF
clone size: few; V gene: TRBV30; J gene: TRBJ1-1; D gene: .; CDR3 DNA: TGTGCCTGGAGGGGGCACACTGAAGCTTTCTTT; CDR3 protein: CAWRGHTEAFF
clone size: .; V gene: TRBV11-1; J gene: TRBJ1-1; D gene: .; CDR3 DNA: TGTGCCAGCTGCTTGGGACACAGCAACACTGAAGCTTTCTTT; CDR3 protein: CASCLGHSNTEAFF
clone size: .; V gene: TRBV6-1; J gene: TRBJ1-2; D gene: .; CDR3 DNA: TGTGCCAGTTCACAAGCGGGGCGAAAAAACTATGGCTACACCTTC; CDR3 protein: CASSQAGRKNYGYTF
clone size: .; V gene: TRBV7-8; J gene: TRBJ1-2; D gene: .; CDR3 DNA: TGTGCCAGCAGCCCAAGGGGGGGCAGCAATTCTAACTATGGCTACACCTTC; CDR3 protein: CASSPRGGSNSNYGYTF
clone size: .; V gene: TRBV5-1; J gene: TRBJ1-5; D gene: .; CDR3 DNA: TGCGCCAGCAGCTTGGGCGGGCTAAATCAGCCCCAGCATTTT; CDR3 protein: CASSLGGLNQPQHF
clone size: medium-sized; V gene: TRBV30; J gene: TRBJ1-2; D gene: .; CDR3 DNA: TGTGCCTGGAGTACATTTTATCACGGGAGCGACTATGGCTACACCTTC; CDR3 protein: CAWSTFYHGSDYGYTF
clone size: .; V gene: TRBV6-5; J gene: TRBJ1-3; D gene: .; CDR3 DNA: TGTGCCAGCAGTTACGGTGGTACTGGAAACACCATATATTTT; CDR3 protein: CASSYGGTGNTIYF
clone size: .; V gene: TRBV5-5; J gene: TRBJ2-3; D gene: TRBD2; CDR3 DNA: TGTGCCAGCAGCTTGGGTGGTAGCGGGATATCAGATACGCAGTATTTT; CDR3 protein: CASSLGGSGISDTQYF
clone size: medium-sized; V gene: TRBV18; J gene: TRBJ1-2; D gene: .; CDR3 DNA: TGTGCCAGCTCACCGGACGAGAACTATGGCTACACCTTC; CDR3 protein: CASSPDENYGYTF